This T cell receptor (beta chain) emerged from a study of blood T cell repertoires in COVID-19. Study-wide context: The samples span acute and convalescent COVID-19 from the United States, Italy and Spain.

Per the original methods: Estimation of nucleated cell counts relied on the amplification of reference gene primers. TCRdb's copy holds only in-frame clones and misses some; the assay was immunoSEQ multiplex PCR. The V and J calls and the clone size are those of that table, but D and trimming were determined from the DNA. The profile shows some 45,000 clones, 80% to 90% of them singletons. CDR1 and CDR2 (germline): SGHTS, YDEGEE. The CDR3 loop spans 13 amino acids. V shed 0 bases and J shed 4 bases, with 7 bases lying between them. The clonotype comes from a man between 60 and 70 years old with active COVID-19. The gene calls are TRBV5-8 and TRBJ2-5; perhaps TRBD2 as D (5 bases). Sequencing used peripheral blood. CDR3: CASSLAGLETQYF. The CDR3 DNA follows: TGTGCCAGCAGCTTGGCGGGGTTAGAGACCCAGTACTTC.